This TCR beta chain was recovered during a study of shared clonotypes between healthy human individuals. Study-level points and caveats: Clonotype sharing among donors likely depends on sequencing depth.

Sequenced by immunoSEQ multiplex PCR; TCRdb stores in-frame clones only, minus some. The sample yields 2 million to 2.5 million clones, about nine tenths seen once. On this clone: The target antigen is unknown.

V was cut by 5 bases and J by 8 bases, with 13 bases left in between. The CDR3 loop spans 13 amino acids. Per the germline V gene, CDR1 is SGHTA and CDR2 is FQGNSA. The specimen was naive CD4+ T cells from PBMCs. Subset denoted: CD45RA+ positively selected. The clonotype comes from a man between 18 and 35 years old in good health. Some clones in this sample may be carry-over from other donors' samples. The chain couples TRBV7-2 to TRBJ2-1; D is undetermined. The CDR3: CASSLELYHEQFF. CDR3 DNA sequence: TGTGCCAGCAGCCTGGAGCTGTACCATGAGCAGTTCTTC.